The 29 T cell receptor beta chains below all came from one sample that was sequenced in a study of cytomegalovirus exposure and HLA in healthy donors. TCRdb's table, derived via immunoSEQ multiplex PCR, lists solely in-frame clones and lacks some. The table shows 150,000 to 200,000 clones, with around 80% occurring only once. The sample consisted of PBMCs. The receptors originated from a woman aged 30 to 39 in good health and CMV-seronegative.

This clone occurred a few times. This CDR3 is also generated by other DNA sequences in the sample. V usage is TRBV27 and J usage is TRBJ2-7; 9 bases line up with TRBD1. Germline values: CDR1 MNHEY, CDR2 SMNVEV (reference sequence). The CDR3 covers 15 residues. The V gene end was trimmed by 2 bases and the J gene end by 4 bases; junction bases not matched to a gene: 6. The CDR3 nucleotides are TGTGCCAGCAGTTTACCCGGGACAGGGACTTACGAGCAGTACTTC. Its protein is CASSLPGTGTYEQYF.

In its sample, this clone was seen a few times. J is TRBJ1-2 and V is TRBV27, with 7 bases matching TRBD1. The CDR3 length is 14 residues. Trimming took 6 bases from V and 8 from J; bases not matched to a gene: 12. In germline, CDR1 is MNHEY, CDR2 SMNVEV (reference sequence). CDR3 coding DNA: TGTGCCAGCAGGGACGGACAGGCCGACCAGGGCTACACCTTC. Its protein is CASRDGQADQGYTF.

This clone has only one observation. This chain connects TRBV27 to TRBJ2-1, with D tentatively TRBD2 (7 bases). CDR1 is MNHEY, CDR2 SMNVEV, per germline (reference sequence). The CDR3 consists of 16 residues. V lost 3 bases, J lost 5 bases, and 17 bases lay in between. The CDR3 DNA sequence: TGTGCCAGCAGTTTTGGGAGGGGGAGGCCACACAATGAGCAGTTCTTC. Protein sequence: CASSFGRGRPHNEQFF.

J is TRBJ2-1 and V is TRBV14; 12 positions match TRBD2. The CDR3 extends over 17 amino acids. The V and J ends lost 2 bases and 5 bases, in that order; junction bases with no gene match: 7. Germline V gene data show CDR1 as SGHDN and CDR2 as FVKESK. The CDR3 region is CASSQSTGLAGHNEQFF. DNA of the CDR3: TGTGCCAGCAGCCAATCAACTGGACTAGCGGGACACAATGAGCAGTTCTTC.

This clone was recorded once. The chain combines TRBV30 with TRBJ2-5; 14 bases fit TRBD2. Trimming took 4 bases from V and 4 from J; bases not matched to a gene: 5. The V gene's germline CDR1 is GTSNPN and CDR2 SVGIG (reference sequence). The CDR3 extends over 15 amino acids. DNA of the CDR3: TGTGCCTGGACCTTCGGACTAGCGGGGGGAGAGACCCAGTACTTC. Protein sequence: CAWTFGLAGGETQYF.

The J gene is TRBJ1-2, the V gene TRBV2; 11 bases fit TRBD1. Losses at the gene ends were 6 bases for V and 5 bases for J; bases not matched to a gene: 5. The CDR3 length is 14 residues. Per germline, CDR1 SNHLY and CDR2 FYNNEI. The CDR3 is CASSGQGAIYGYTF. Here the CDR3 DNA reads TGTGCCAGCAGCGGACAGGGGGCGATTTATGGCTACACCTTC.

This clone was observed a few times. The CDR3 region is CASSVVVYGYTF. The DNA for the CDR3 is TGTGCCAGCAGCGTAGTCGTATATGGCTACACCTTC. The chain uses TRBV9 and TRBJ1-2; no reliable D call. The V gene's germline CDR1 is SGDLS and CDR2 YYNGEE. Trimming took off 0 bases at V and 5 bases at J, with 5 bases between the two ends. This CDR3 is 12 amino acids long.

This chain's CDR3 is CASSEFVVGELFF. The CDR3 nucleotides read TGTGCCAGCAGTGAATTTGTAGTCGGGGAGCTGTTTTTT. V and J are TRBV6-1 and TRBJ2-2; D gene uncertain. The V end was cut by 2 bases, the J end by 7 bases, with 8 bases between. CDR3 length equals 13 residues. Germline loops: CDR1 MNHNS, CDR2 SASEGT.

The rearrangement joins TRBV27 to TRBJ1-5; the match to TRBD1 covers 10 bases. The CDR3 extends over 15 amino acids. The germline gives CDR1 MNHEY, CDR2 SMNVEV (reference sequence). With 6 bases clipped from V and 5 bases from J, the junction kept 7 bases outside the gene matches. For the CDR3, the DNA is TGTGCCAGCAGCCCTTGGGACAGGGGTTATCAGCCCCAGCATTTT. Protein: CASSPWDRGYQPQHF.

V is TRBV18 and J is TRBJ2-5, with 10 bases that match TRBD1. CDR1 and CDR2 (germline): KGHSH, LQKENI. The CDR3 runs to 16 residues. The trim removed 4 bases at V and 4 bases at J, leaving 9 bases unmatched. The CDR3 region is CASSRRQGALGETQYF. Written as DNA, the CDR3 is TGTGCCAGCTCACGGCGACAGGGGGCTTTGGGAGAGACCCAGTACTTC.

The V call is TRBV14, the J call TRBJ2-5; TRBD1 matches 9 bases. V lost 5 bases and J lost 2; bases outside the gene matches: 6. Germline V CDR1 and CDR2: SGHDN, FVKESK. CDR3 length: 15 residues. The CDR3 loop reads CASSADRGKQETQYF. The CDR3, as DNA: TGTGCCAGCAGCGCGGACAGGGGAAAACAAGAGACCCAGTACTTC.

This chain's CDR3 is CASSATAGYNEQFF. Written as DNA, the CDR3 is TGTGCCAGCAGCGCCACAGCCGGCTACAATGAGCAGTTCTTC. The chain links TRBV7-9 to TRBJ2-1, with D hard to call. There are 14 residues in the CDR3. V lost 5 bases to trimming and J lost 3 bases, with 11 bases between them. The V gene's germline CDR1 is SEHNR and CDR2 FQNEAQ (reference sequence). Using reference TRBV7-9 and TRBJ2-1 for the parts outside the CDR3, the full variable domain is DTGVSQNPRHKITKRGQNVTFRCDPISEHNRLYWYRQTLGQGPEFLTYFQNEAQLEKSRLLSDRFSAERPKGSFSTLEIQRTEQGDSAMYLCASSATAGYNEQFFGPGTRLTVL.

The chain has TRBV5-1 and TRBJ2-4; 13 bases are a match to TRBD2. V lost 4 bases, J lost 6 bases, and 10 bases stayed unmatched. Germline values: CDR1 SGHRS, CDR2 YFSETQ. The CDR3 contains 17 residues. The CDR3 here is CASSQRLAGGGRNIQYF. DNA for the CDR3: TGCGCCAGCAGCCAGAGACTAGCGGGGGGCGGGAGAAACATTCAGTACTTC.

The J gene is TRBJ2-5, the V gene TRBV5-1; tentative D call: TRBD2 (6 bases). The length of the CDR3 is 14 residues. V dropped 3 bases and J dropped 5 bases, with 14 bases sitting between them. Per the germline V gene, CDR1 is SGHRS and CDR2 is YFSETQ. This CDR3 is CASSSGSALETQYF. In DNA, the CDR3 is TGCGCCAGCAGCTCCGGGAGTGCCTTGGAGACCCAGTACTTC.

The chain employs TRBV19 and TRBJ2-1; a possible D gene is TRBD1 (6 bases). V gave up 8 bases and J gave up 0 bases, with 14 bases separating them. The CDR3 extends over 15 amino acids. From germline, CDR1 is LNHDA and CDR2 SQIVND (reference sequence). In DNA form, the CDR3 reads TGTGCCAGTGCTATCAGAGGGGGCTCCTACAATGAGCAGTTCTTC. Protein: CASAIRGGSYNEQFF.

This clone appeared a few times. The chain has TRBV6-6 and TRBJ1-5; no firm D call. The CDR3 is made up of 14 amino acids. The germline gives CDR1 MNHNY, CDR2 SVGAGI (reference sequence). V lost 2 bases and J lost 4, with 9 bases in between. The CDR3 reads CASSYPRVNQPQHF. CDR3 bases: TGTGCCAGCAGTTACCCGAGGGTGAATCAGCCCCAGCATTTT.

The CDR3 region is CASSLSGGLAYEQYF. In DNA form, the CDR3 reads TGTGCCAGCAGCTTGAGCGGGGGGCTAGCCTACGAGCAGTACTTC. This chain links TRBV5-4 with TRBJ2-7; TRBD2 agrees at 9 bases. The length of the CDR3 is 15 residues. CDR1 SGHNT and CDR2 YYREEE come from the germline V gene (reference sequence). Losses at the gene ends were 1 base for V and 2 bases for J; bases not matched to a gene: 4.

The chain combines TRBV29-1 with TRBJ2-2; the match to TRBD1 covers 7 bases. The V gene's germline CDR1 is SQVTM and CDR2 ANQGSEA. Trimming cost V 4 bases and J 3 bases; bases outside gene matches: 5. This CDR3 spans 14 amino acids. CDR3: CSVVGDSYTGELFF. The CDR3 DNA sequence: TGCAGCGTTGTAGGGGACAGCTACACCGGGGAGCTGTTTTTT.

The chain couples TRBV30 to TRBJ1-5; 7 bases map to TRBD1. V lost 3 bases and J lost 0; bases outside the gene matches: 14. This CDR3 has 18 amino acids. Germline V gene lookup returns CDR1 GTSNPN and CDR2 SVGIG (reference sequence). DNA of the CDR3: TGTGCCTGGAGCGAGTTACTACAGGGGCCACTTAGCAATCAGCCCCAGCATTTT. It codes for CAWSELLQGPLSNQPQHF.

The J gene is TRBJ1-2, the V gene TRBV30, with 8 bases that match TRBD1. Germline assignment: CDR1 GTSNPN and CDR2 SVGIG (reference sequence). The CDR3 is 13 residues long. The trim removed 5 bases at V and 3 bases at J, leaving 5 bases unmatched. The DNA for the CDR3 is TGTGCCTGGGGATCGACAGGGGACTATGGCTACACCTTC. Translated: CAWGSTGDYGYTF.

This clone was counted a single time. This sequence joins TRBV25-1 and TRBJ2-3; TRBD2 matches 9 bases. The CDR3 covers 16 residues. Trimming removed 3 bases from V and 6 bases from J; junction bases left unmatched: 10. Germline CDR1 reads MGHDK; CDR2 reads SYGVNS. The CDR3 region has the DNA TGTGCCAGCAGTGAGGCCGGCGGGAGGGCCCGGGATACGCAGTATTTT. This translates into CASSEAGGRARDTQYF.

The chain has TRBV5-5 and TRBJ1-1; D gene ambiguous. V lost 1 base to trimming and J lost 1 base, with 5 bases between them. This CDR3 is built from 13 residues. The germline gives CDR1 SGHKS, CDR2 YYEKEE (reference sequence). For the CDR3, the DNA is TGTGCCAGCAGCTTGTTGGCGAACACTGAAGCTTTCTTT. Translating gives CASSLLANTEAFF.

Here the CDR3 reads CASSPQYGADTQYF. The DNA of the CDR3 is TGTGCCAGCAGTCCACAGTACGGGGCAGATACGCAGTATTTT. V and J are TRBV27 and TRBJ2-3; D is possibly TRBD2 (5 bases). Between the trimmed V and J ends, which lost 5 bases and 4 bases, there was a span of 13 bases. The CDR3 loop spans 14 amino acids. The germline V gene has CDR1 MNHEY and CDR2 SMNVEV (reference sequence).

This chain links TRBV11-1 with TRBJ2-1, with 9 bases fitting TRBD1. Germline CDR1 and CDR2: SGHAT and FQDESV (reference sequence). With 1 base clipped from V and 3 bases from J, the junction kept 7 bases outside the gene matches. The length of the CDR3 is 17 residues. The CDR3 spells CASSLVEGQGIYNEQFF. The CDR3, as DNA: TGTGCCAGCAGCTTAGTTGAGGGACAGGGAATCTACAATGAGCAGTTCTTC.

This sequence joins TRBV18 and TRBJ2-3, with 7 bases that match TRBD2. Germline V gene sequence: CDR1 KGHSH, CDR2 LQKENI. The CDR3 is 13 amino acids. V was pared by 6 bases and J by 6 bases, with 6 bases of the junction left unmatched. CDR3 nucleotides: TGTGCCAGCTCCCGCGGGAGCCCCGATACGCAGTATTTT. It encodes CASSRGSPDTQYF. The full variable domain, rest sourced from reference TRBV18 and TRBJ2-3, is NAGVMQNPRHLVRRRGQEARLRCSPMKGHSHVYWYRQLPEEGLKFMVYLQKENIIDESGMPKERFSAEFPKEGPSILRIQQVVRGDSAAYFCASSRGSPDTQYFGPGTRLTVL.

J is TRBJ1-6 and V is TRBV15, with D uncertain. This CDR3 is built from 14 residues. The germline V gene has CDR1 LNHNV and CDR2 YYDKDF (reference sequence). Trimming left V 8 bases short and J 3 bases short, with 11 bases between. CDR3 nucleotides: TGTGCCACCGCGCACGAAGACTATAATTCACCCCTCCACTTT. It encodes CATAHEDYNSPLHF.

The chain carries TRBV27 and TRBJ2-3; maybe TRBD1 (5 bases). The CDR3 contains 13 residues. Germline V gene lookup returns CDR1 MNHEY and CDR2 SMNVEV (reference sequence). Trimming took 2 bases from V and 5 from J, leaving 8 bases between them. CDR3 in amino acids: CASSLGRGDTQYF. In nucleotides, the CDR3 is TGTGCCAGCAGTTTAGGTAGGGGAGATACGCAGTATTTT.

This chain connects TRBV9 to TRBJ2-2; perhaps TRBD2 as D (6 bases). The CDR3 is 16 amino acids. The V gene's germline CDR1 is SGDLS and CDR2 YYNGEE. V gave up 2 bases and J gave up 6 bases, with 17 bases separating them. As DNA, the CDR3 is TGTGCCAGCAGCGTTGAGGGCGTCCGCGGGGCCGGGGAGCTGTTTTTT. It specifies CASSVEGVRGAGELFF.

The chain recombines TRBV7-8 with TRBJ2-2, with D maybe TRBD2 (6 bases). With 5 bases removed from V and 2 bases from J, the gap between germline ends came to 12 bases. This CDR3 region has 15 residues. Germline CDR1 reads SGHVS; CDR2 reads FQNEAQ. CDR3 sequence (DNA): TGTGCCAGCAGCCCCTTGGCGGGAAACACCGGGGAGCTGTTTTTT. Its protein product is CASSPLAGNTGELFF.